Shown below are 18 T cell receptor beta chains from a single sample sequenced in a study of blood T cell repertoires in COVID-19 (TCRdb year 2020). Receptor libraries were prepared by the immunoSEQ multiplex PCR assay. Sourced from immuneACCESS, this table was stored by TCRdb with only in-frame sequences that have V and J called. A share of the clones is absent; for the studies checked, an unresolved V gene accounts for under half, and the remainder has no known explanation. The sample table records around 300,000 clones; approximately 88% of these occur just once. About 1.8% of the sample goes to the ten largest clones. Sequencing was performed on PBMCs or T cells enriched from blood (not recorded which). The receptors stem from a middle-aged woman who had recovered from COVID-19.

The chain couples TRBV4-2 to TRBJ1-2, with no clear D. In germline, CDR1 is LGHNA, CDR2 YNFKEQ. CDR3 length: 14 residues. V dropped 0 bases and J dropped 2 bases, with 7 bases sitting between them. CDR3 DNA sequence: TGTGCCAGCAGCCAAGATAGTCTGAACTATGGCTACACCTTC. The encoded protein is CASSQDSLNYGYTF.

This chain links TRBV29-1 with TRBJ1-4; tentative D call: TRBD1 (5 bases). Germline V gene lookup returns CDR1 SQVTM and CDR2 ANQGSEA. Between the trimmed V and J ends, which lost 1 base and 0 bases, there was a span of 18 bases. The length of the CDR3 is 18 residues. For the CDR3, the DNA is TGCAGCGTTGAAGTATGGGGCCAGGGAGGTGCAACTAATGAAAAACTGTTTTTT. Translating gives CSVEVWGQGGATNEKLFF.

J is TRBJ2-7 and V is TRBV5-1; D might be TRBD1 (7 bases). The germline V gene has CDR1 SGHRS and CDR2 YFSETQ. This CDR3 comprises 13 residues. Trimming stripped 7 bases from V and 3 bases from J, with 14 bases between. The CDR3 coding sequence is TGCGCCAGCGGGGGGACAGAAAACTACGAGCAGTACTTC. Its protein product is CASGGTENYEQYF.

The V gene is TRBV11-2, the J gene TRBJ1-2, with TRBD1 matching over 8 bases. After removal of 2 bases from V and 4 bases from J, the junction contained 6 bases not matched to a gene. The CDR3 is made up of 15 amino acids. The germline gives CDR1 SGHAT, CDR2 FQNNGV. The CDR3 DNA sequence: TGTGCCAGCAGCTTATTAGGGACAGGCCTCTATGGCTACACCTTC. Translating gives CASSLLGTGLYGYTF.

To note about this clone: Other DNA sequences in the sample encode the same CDR3. CDR3 amino acids: CASSLTGSGNTIYF. CDR3 DNA sequence: TGCGCCAGCAGCCTCACAGGGTCCGGAAACACCATATATTTT. The chain combines TRBV5-1 with TRBJ1-3; weak D call: TRBD1 (6 bases). Deletions cut 4 bases from V and 4 bases from J, with 12 bases between. The CDR3 has 14 amino acids. Germline lookup yields CDR1 SGHRS and CDR2 YFSETQ. The full variable domain, in which reference TRBV5-1 and TRBJ1-3 provide the parts outside the CDR3, is KAGVTQTPRYLIKTRGQQVTLSCSPISGHRSVSWYQQTPGQGLQFLFEYFSETQRNKGNFPGRFSGRQFSNSRSEMNVSTLELGDSALYLCASSLTGSGNTIYFGEGSWLTVV.

The chain carries TRBV7-9 and TRBJ1-6; 7 bases agree with TRBD1. The CDR3 is 15 amino acids. V trimming: 4 bases; J trimming: 4 bases; junction bases outside the gene matches: 4. Germline V gene lookup returns CDR1 SEHNR and CDR2 FQNEAQ (reference sequence). CDR3 sequence (DNA): TGTGCCAGCAGCTCAATACAGGGGTATAATTCACCCCTCCACTTT. Protein sequence: CASSSIQGYNSPLHF.

This chain uses TRBV5-1 with TRBJ2-5; TRBD2 might be the D (5 bases). Germline V gene lookup returns CDR1 SGHRS and CDR2 YFSETQ. The CDR3 is 15 amino acids. The ends were cut back, 4 bases at V and 4 bases at J, with 17 bases in the middle. In DNA, the CDR3 is TGCGCCAGCAGCCCCGGGGTCAAAGTGGGAGAGACCCAGTACTTC. Protein sequence: CASSPGVKVGETQYF.

This chain links TRBV15 with TRBJ1-5; TRBD1 is a possible D gene (6 bases). This CDR3 contains 13 residues. V dropped 6 bases and J dropped 6 bases, with 12 bases sitting between them. Per the germline V gene, CDR1 is LNHNV and CDR2 is YYDKDF (reference sequence). CDR3 region: CATRGGGRQPQHF. Here the CDR3 DNA reads TGTGCCACCAGAGGGGGTGGGCGTCAGCCCCAGCATTTT.

The rearrangement links TRBV6-6 to TRBJ2-7, with 9 positions matching TRBD1. J was trimmed by 2 bases and V by 6 bases; bases with no gene match: 8. This CDR3 is 15 amino acids long. CDR1 is MNHNY, CDR2 SVGAGI, per germline (reference sequence). As DNA, the CDR3 is TGTGCCAGCAGCGGGACCGGGACAGGGCCCTACGAGCAGTACTTC. It specifies CASSGTGTGPYEQYF.

This chain uses TRBV10-1 with TRBJ2-2; no firm D call. The CDR3 has 14 residues. Germline V gene sequence: CDR1 WNHNN, CDR2 SYGVQD (reference sequence). V was cut by 4 bases and J by 1 base, with 7 bases left in between. The CDR3 DNA reads TGCGCCAGCAGTGTGACTGGGAACACCGGGGAGCTGTTTTTT. It translates to CASSVTGNTGELFF.

V gene TRBV11-2 combines with J gene TRBJ1-2, with a tentative D call TRBD1 (5 bases). Looked up from germline, CDR1 is SGHAT and CDR2 is FQNNGV. V gave up 5 bases and J gave up 0 bases, with 10 bases separating them. CDR3 length equals 14 residues. CDR3: CASSNTTANYGYTF. The CDR3 DNA follows: TGTGCCAGCAGCAATACGACAGCTAACTATGGCTACACCTTC.

The gene calls are TRBV7-2 and TRBJ1-1; 8 bases align to TRBD1. Germline V gene data show CDR1 as SGHTA and CDR2 as FQGNSA. Unmatched junction bases numbered 1, after V lost 2 bases and J lost 5 bases. CDR3 length: 13 amino acids. CDR3 nucleotide sequence: TGTGCCAGCAGCTTAAGGACAGGGACTGAAGCTTTCTTT. This sequence encodes CASSLRTGTEAFF.

The chain is built from TRBV7-2 and TRBJ2-5; 12 bases agree with TRBD1. The V gene's germline CDR1 is SGHTA and CDR2 FQGNSA. The junction had 12 bases not matched to a gene; V was cut back by 6 bases and J by 7 bases. This CDR3 spans 16 amino acids. The CDR3 DNA reads TGTGCCAGCAGGCGTTCCGGGACAGGGGGCGCCGGGACCCAGTACTTC. Amino acid sequence: CASRRSGTGGAGTQYF.

V is TRBV13 and J is TRBJ1-6; 10 nucleotides align to TRBD1. CDR3 length: 18 amino acids. Looked up from germline, CDR1 is PRHDT and CDR2 is FYEKMQ (reference sequence). Trimming took 5 bases from V and 0 from J; bases not matched to a gene: 7. As DNA, the CDR3 is TGTGCCAGCAGCAATAAAGGGACAGGGGACTCCTATAATTCACCCCTCCACTTT. Amino acids: CASSNKGTGDSYNSPLHF. The entire variable domain, with the rest obtained from reference TRBV13 and TRBJ1-6, is as follows: AAGVIQSPRHLIKEKRETATLKCYPIPRHDTVYWYQQGPGQDPQFLISFYEKMQSDKGSIPDRFSAQQFSDYHSELNMSSLELGDSALYFCASSNKGTGDSYNSPLHFGNGTRLTVT.

The chain carries TRBV12-3 or TRBV12-4 and TRBJ2-7; D unclear. The CDR3 has 13 amino acids. Deletions cut 4 bases from V and 7 bases from J, with 14 bases between. The CDR3 loop reads CASSYGSYGEQYF. The DNA of the CDR3 is TGTGCCAGCAGTTATGGATCCTACGGGGAGCAGTACTTC.

As regards this clone: The same CDR3 can be traced to other DNA sequences in this sample. This chain connects TRBV5-1 to TRBJ2-1, with 7 bases lining up with TRBD1. The CDR3 totals 14 residues. V trimming: 3 bases; J trimming: 4 bases; junction bases outside the gene matches: 4. The germline V gene has CDR1 SGHRS and CDR2 YFSETQ. CDR3 nucleotides: TGCGCCAGCAGCTACCGGGACAGTTACAATGAGCAGTTCTTC. Translating it yields CASSYRDSYNEQFF. The full variable domain, in which reference TRBV5-1 and TRBJ2-1 provide the parts outside the CDR3, is KAGVTQTPRYLIKTRGQQVTLSCSPISGHRSVSWYQQTPGQGLQFLFEYFSETQRNKGNFPGRFSGRQFSNSRSEMNVSTLELGDSALYLCASSYRDSYNEQFFGPGTRLTVL.

The rearrangement joins TRBV6-1 to TRBJ1-3; D is uncertain. Germline CDR1 and CDR2: MNHNS and SASEGT. Deletions cut 2 bases from V and 4 bases from J, with 6 bases between. This CDR3 is 13 amino acids long. The CDR3, as DNA: TGTGCCAGCAGTGAATTGTCAGGAAACACCATATATTTT. It translates to CASSELSGNTIYF.

Ten or more counts support this clone. V is TRBV30 and J is TRBJ2-1, with TRBD2 matching over 11 bases. Germline CDR1 is GTSNPN and CDR2 is SVGIG (reference sequence). This CDR3 region has 15 residues. V lost 0 bases to trimming and J lost 8 bases; unmatched junction nucleotides: 6. The CDR3 region is CAWSVLAGGWDEQFF. In DNA form, the CDR3 reads TGTGCCTGGAGTGTTTTAGCGGGAGGGTGGGATGAGCAGTTCTTC.